This T cell receptor beta chain was sequenced for a study of long-term antiretroviral therapy in people with HIV. As concerns this clone: Its antigen is not known.

Amounts of roughly 0.95-11 million cryopreserved PBMC were held in the samples before DNA extraction. Germline V gene sequence: CDR1 MNHNS, CDR2 SASEGT. With 1 base removed from V and 1 base from J, the gap between germline ends came to 16 bases. This CDR3 is built from 17 residues. Study-wide points: From about 2003 to 2018, blood was obtained, possibly while participants received older ART regimens. At every time point, clones expanded before ART dominated the repertoire.

The authors ran the immunoSEQ assay, v3.0, at survey level. The assay was immunoSEQ multiplex PCR, and TCRdb's table has in-frame clones only and misses some. The table has roughly 6,400 clones, around 80% seen once. The chain recombines TRBV6-1 with TRBJ2-5, with a possible D match to TRBD2 (7 bases). Material: unsorted PBMCs, obtained 1.1 years after starting antiretroviral therapy. The sequence was obtained from a man aged 40-55 years with HIV. In DNA, the CDR3 is TGTGCCAGCAGTGAAGGTCACAGGGCGGGGGTCCAAGAGACCCAGTACTTC. This codes for CASSEGHRAGVQETQYF.